This TCR beta chain was documented in a study of human T cells and chemical hapten exposure. At the level of the study: Patients' scalps got diphenylcyclopropenone weekly throughout the roughly 25-week study.

Using its own MiXCR run on the RACE reads, TCRdb lists one record per CDR3 protein. Altogether 38,000 or so distinct CDR3 sequences are present, roughly 7.6% being singletons, with the ten largest covering roughly 1.3%. Stated time point: pre-sensitization, week 0. The treatment is: therapeutic diphenylcyclopropenone sensitization with weekly scalp DPC. Drawing of blood took place ahead of applying each patch test. Each donor was an alopecia patient between 18 and 70 years of age who qualified for DPC. The template was total RNA from unfractionated whole blood. The source was whole blood, collected in connection with sensitization to the hapten diphenylcyclopropenone (DPC). This TCR was sampled from a woman aged 50 to 60 with alopecia areata. Some clones in this sample may be carry-over from other donors' samples.

The CDR3 coding sequence is TGTGCCAGCAAACGGGATAATAGGGAGACCCAGTACTTC. Amino acid sequence: CASKRDNRETQYF. The chain recombines TRBV11-1 with TRBJ2-5; a weak D match, TRBD2 (5 bases). This CDR3 contains 13 residues. Germline V gene sequence: CDR1 SGHAT, CDR2 FQDESV (reference sequence). V dropped 7 bases and J dropped 5 bases, with 14 bases sitting between them.